The 32 T cell receptor beta chains listed next were all sequenced from one sample in a study of OX40 agonist ivuxolimab in advanced cancers. The table came from immunoSEQ multiplex PCR; TCRdb's copy has only in-frame clones and leaves some out. The table lists just under 45,000 clones, 75% to 85% of them singletons. Sample: CD4+ or CD8+ T cells sorted from blood, taken in a trial of the OX40 agonist ivuxolimab. The receptors were gathered from an adult with an advanced solid tumor such as melanoma, head and neck, liver or kidney cancer.

The J gene is TRBJ1-3, the V gene TRBV4-3; TRBD1 agrees at 7 bases. The CDR3 length is 18 residues. After removal of 0 bases from V and 1 base from J, the junction contained 9 bases not matched to a gene. Germline CDR1 is LGHNA and CDR2 is YSLEER. CDR3 loop: CASSQDRGQPLSGNTIYF. Here the CDR3 DNA reads TGCGCCAGCAGCCAAGATCGGGGACAGCCCCTTTCTGGAAACACCATATATTTT.

Here the CDR3 DNA reads TGTGCCAGTAGAGAACAGGGGGCTGGATCACCCCTCCACTTT. It encodes CASREQGAGSPLHF. The chain recombines TRBV19 with TRBJ1-6; 9 bases align to TRBD1. This CDR3 is 14 amino acids long. V gave up 6 bases and J gave up 10 bases; unmatched junction bases: 7. Germline CDR1 reads LNHDA; CDR2 reads SQIVND (reference sequence). Variable domain in full (rest from reference TRBV19 and TRBJ1-6): DGGITQSPKYLFRKEGQNVTLSCEQNLNHDAMYWYRQDPGQGLRLIYYSQIVNDFQKGDIAEGYSVSREKKESFPLTVTSAQKNPTAFYLCASREQGAGSPLHFGNGTRLTVT.

This clone is a singleton in its sample. The chain recombines TRBV5-1 with TRBJ1-1; D remains ambiguous. Germline lookup yields CDR1 SGHRS and CDR2 YFSETQ. CDR3 length equals 14 residues. V was cut by 4 bases and J by 1 base, with 11 bases left in between. This CDR3 reads CASSGGPSNTEAFF. The CDR3, as DNA: TGCGCCAGCAGCGGAGGACCGTCGAACACTGAAGCTTTCTTT. Variable domain in full (rest from reference TRBV5-1 and TRBJ1-1): KAGVTQTPRYLIKTRGQQVTLSCSPISGHRSVSWYQQTPGQGLQFLFEYFSETQRNKGNFPGRFSGRQFSNSRSEMNVSTLELGDSALYLCASSGGPSNTEAFFGQGTRLTVV.

V and J are TRBV18 and TRBJ2-7; D might be TRBD1 or TRBD2, each matching 5 bases. CDR1 and CDR2 from the germline V gene are KGHSH and LQKENI. CDR3 length equals 14 residues. Trimming took 10 bases from V and 2 from J, leaving 18 bases between them. The CDR3 DNA follows: TGTGCCACCTGGGGCGGTCAGGGACCCTACGAGCAGTACTTC. Its protein product is CATWGGQGPYEQYF.

The J gene is TRBJ2-2, the V gene TRBV5-8; 8 nucleotides agree with TRBD2. The CDR3 extends over 17 amino acids. Germline V CDR1 and CDR2: SGHTS, YDEGEE. Trimming at V came to 0 bases and at J to 5 bases, leaving 9 bases not matched to a gene. CDR3 loop: CASSLGGSGSRTGELFF. DNA of the CDR3: TGTGCCAGCAGCTTGGGTGGGAGCGGGAGTCGAACCGGGGAGCTGTTTTTT.

This chain uses TRBV5-8 with TRBJ1-1; D perhaps matches TRBD1 (5 bases). The CDR3 is 13 amino acids. V lost 0 bases and J 8 bases, leaving 11 bases between the germline ends. In germline, CDR1 is SGHTS, CDR2 YDEGEE. Here the CDR3 DNA reads TGTGCCAGCAGCTTGGGGACATCCCGAGAAGCTTTCTTT. Translating it yields CASSLGTSREAFF.

This clone was recorded a few times. The V and J genes are TRBV2 and TRBJ2-5, with D possibly being TRBD1 (6 bases). Deletions cut 7 bases from V and 2 bases from J, with 14 bases between. The CDR3 has 14 amino acids. Germline loops: CDR1 SNHLY, CDR2 FYNNEI. This CDR3 is CASIRKGDQETQYF. The CDR3 region has the DNA TGTGCCAGCATCCGGAAGGGGGATCAAGAGACCCAGTACTTC.

This chain joins TRBV18 and TRBJ2-1, with a possible D match to TRBD1 (5 bases). The CDR3 extends over 12 amino acids. The germline gives CDR1 KGHSH, CDR2 LQKENI. Between the trimmed V and J ends, which lost 2 bases and 9 bases, there was a span of 8 bases. CDR3 nucleotide sequence: TGTGCCAGCTCACCAGGGGCAAGTGAGCAGTTCTTC. Protein product: CASSPGASEQFF.

This clone was recorded once. V and J are TRBV6-1 and TRBJ2-7; weak D call: TRBD2 (6 bases). CDR1 MNHNS and CDR2 SASEGT come from the germline V gene. The ends were cut back, 7 bases at V and 3 bases at J, with 10 bases in the middle. This CDR3 comprises 12 residues. The CDR3 nucleotides are TGTGCCAGCACGGGACTTCTCTACGAGCAGTACTTC. Its translation is CASTGLLYEQYF.

V and J are TRBV5-1 and TRBJ2-1; TRBD2 matches 13 bases. The J segment lost 3 bases and the V segment lost 4 bases, leaving 4 bases of the junction unmatched. The CDR3 has 16 amino acids. Germline CDR1 and CDR2: SGHRS and YFSETQ. Here the CDR3 DNA reads TGCGCCAGCAGCGTAAGACTAGCGGGAGGCTACAATGAGCAGTTCTTC. Its protein is CASSVRLAGGYNEQFF.

This chain uses TRBV5-4 with TRBJ2-7; D is ambiguous. Trimming took 0 bases from V and 2 from J, leaving 9 bases between them. The CDR3 covers 14 residues. The V gene's germline CDR1 is SGHNT and CDR2 YYREEE (reference sequence). CDR3 loop: CASSLAGTAYEQYF. CDR3 nucleotides: TGTGCCAGCAGCTTGGCCGGCACAGCCTACGAGCAGTACTTC.

This clone is a singleton in its sample. The rearrangement uses TRBV30 and TRBJ2-7; no reliable D call. V was shortened by 0 bases and J by 3 bases, with 6 bases between the two germline ends. The CDR3 spans 12 residues. The germline V gene has CDR1 GTSNPN and CDR2 SVGIG (reference sequence). The CDR3 reads CAWSVLRYEQYF. DNA for the CDR3: TGTGCCTGGAGTGTATTACGCTACGAGCAGTACTTC.

V usage is TRBV5-1 and J usage is TRBJ2-3; perhaps TRBD1 as D (6 bases). V was pared by 1 base and J by 2 bases, with 8 bases between. CDR3 length: 14 residues. Germline V gene sequence: CDR1 SGHRS, CDR2 YFSETQ. The chain's CDR3 is CASSLRTDTDTQYF. CDR3 nucleotides: TGCGCCAGCAGCTTGCGGACAGACACAGATACGCAGTATTTT.

This clone has a single count. This chain joins TRBV7-3 and TRBJ2-3; 8 nucleotides align to TRBD2. CDR3 size: 17 residues. The germline V gene encodes CDR1 SGHTA and CDR2 FQGTGA. Trimming removed 5 bases from V and 0 bases from J; junction bases left unmatched: 10. CDR3 DNA: TGTGCCAGCAGCCCCTCCCCTAGCGGGCTTAGCACAGATACGCAGTATTTT. It is translated as CASSPSPSGLSTDTQYF.

The CDR3: CASSSTGSAYGYTF. The DNA of the CDR3 is TGTGCCAGCAGCTCAACAGGGTCCGCCTATGGCTACACCTTC. The rearrangement joins TRBV7-2 to TRBJ1-2; D possibly corresponds to TRBD1 (6 bases). The CDR3 is made up of 14 amino acids. Germline values: CDR1 SGHTA, CDR2 FQGNSA. The germline V and J ends were trimmed by 4 bases and 4 bases, with 13 bases remaining between them.

The gene calls are TRBV19 and TRBJ1-1; 9 bases are shared with TRBD1. V shed 7 bases and J 1 base; nucleotides not matched to a gene: 13. CDR1 and CDR2 (germline): LNHDA, SQIVND (reference sequence). CDR3 size: 17 residues. This CDR3 is CASIRDTGTGSNTEAFF. The CDR3 DNA follows: TGTGCCAGTATCCGAGACACCGGGACAGGGTCGAACACTGAAGCTTTCTTT. The variable domain in full, with the rest retrieved from reference TRBV19 and TRBJ1-1, is DGGITQSPKYLFRKEGQNVTLSCEQNLNHDAMYWYRQDPGQGLRLIYYSQIVNDFQKGDIAEGYSVSREKKESFPLTVTSAQKNPTAFYLCASIRDTGTGSNTEAFFGQGTRLTVV.

The rearrangement joins TRBV28 to TRBJ1-2; D is unclear. V lost 2 bases, J lost 6 bases, and 13 bases lay in between. The CDR3 length is 14 residues. Germline V CDR1 and CDR2: MDHEN, SYDVKM. CDR3 nucleotides: TGTGCCAGCAGTTTAATCCTGTCCGGGGATGGCTACACCTTC. Residues: CASSLILSGDGYTF.

The chain carries TRBV27 and TRBJ2-3; D possibly uses TRBD1 or TRBD2 (5 bases each). Trimming left V 10 bases short and J 2 bases short, with 22 bases between. Germline V gene data show CDR1 as MNHEY and CDR2 as SMNVEV (reference sequence). This CDR3 comprises 16 residues. CDR3 sequence reads: CATLLSWGIPTDTQYF. CDR3 coding DNA: TGTGCCACCCTCCTTAGTTGGGGGATCCCCACAGATACGCAGTATTTT.

Here the CDR3 DNA reads TGCGCCAGCAGCTTGGGCCCGGGACTCGCGCCCTACGAGCAGTACTTC. Residues: CASSLGPGLAPYEQYF. The chain couples TRBV5-1 to TRBJ2-7; tentative D call: TRBD2 (6 bases). V lost 0 bases to trimming and J lost 2 bases, with 15 bases between them. Per germline, CDR1 SGHRS and CDR2 YFSETQ. The CDR3 contains 16 residues.

The V and J genes are TRBV7-3 and TRBJ2-7; TRBD2 matches at 13 bases. With 5 bases clipped from V and 4 bases from J, the junction kept 5 bases outside the gene matches. Germline values: CDR1 SGHTA, CDR2 FQGTGA. This CDR3 comprises 15 residues. DNA for the CDR3: TGTGCCAGCAGCCAAACTAGCGGGAGGGGGTACGAGCAGTACTTC. The encoded protein is CASSQTSGRGYEQYF.

This chain connects TRBV5-1 to TRBJ1-4, with D maybe TRBD1 (5 bases). With 4 bases removed from V and 2 bases from J, the gap between germline ends came to 9 bases. In germline, CDR1 is SGHRS, CDR2 YFSETQ. The CDR3 spans 14 residues. CDR3 loop: CASSQGLTNEKLFF. CDR3 DNA sequence: TGCGCCAGCAGCCAGGGACTGACTAATGAAAAACTGTTTTTT.

The chain is built from TRBV7-9 and TRBJ2-1, with 7 bases identical to TRBD2. This CDR3 spans 15 amino acids. J gave up 5 bases and V 1 base, and 5 bases lay outside the gene matches. Looked up from germline, CDR1 is SEHNR and CDR2 is FQNEAQ (reference sequence). CDR3 sequence: CASSLGGGLHNEQFF. As DNA, the CDR3 is TGTGCCAGCAGCTTAGGGGGAGGGCTTCACAATGAGCAGTTCTTC. The variable domain in full, completed from reference TRBV7-9 and TRBJ2-1, reads DTGVSQNPRHKITKRGQNVTFRCDPISEHNRLYWYRQTLGQGPEFLTYFQNEAQLEKSRLLSDRFSAERPKGSFSTLEIQRTEQGDSAMYLCASSLGGGLHNEQFFGPGTRLTVL.

The J gene is TRBJ1-3, the V gene TRBV5-1; tentatively, D is TRBD1 (6 bases). This CDR3 spans 15 amino acids. V lost 6 bases, J lost 0 bases, and 13 bases lay in between. Germline values: CDR1 SGHRS, CDR2 YFSETQ. This chain's CDR3 is CASKKGGDSGNTIYF. The DNA of the CDR3 is TGCGCCAGCAAAAAAGGGGGAGACTCTGGAAACACCATATATTTT.

CDR3 bases: TGTGCCAGCAGCCGTCAGGGACAGGGGCCAGATACGCAGTATTTT. Protein sequence: CASSRQGQGPDTQYF. The chain uses TRBV11-3 and TRBJ2-3; 10 bases map to TRBD1. Germline CDR1 SGHNT, CDR2 YENEEA. The V gene end was trimmed by 5 bases and the J gene end by 4 bases; junction bases not matched to a gene: 6. The CDR3 runs 15 residues.

As concerns this clone: This same CDR3 is encoded by further DNA sequences in the sample. The rearrangement uses TRBV5-4 and TRBJ2-1; no firm D call. There are 13 residues in the CDR3. Trimming took 2 bases from V and 5 from J, leaving 8 bases between them. The germline V gene encodes CDR1 SGHNT and CDR2 YYREEE (reference sequence). The CDR3: CASSLVQDNEQFF. CDR3 in DNA: TGTGCCAGCAGCTTAGTCCAGGACAATGAGCAGTTCTTC.

The chain has TRBV7-9 and TRBJ1-2, with D perhaps TRBD1 (5 bases). Trimming removed 5 bases from V and 6 bases from J, with 10 bases in between. The CDR3 has 12 residues. Germline values: CDR1 SEHNR, CDR2 FQNEAQ (reference sequence). CDR3 coding DNA: TGTGCCAGCAGCGGGGACGGGGATGGCTACACCTTC. Its protein is CASSGDGDGYTF. Combining the CDR3 with reference TRBV7-9 and TRBJ1-2 gives the whole variable domain DTGVSQNPRHKITKRGQNVTFRCDPISEHNRLYWYRQTLGQGPEFLTYFQNEAQLEKSRLLSDRFSAERPKGSFSTLEIQRTEQGDSAMYLCASSGDGDGYTFGSGTRLTVV.

Only a few counts were recorded for this clone. CDR3 bases: TGTGCCAGCAGCCACAGGGGAGAGACCCAGTACTTC. Translation gives CASSHRGETQYF. The chain uses TRBV11-3 and TRBJ2-5, with 7 positions matching TRBD1. J lost 4 bases, V lost 5 bases, and 1 base had no gene match. This CDR3 spans 12 amino acids. CDR1 is SGHNT and CDR2 is YENEEA in the germline V gene.

This chain's CDR3 is CASSGSRGFNSPLHF. The CDR3 region has the DNA TGTGCCAGCAGTGGATCCAGGGGTTTTAATTCACCCCTCCACTTT. This rearrangement joins TRBV6-1 to TRBJ1-6; possible D gene TRBD1, 6 bases. Germline values: CDR1 MNHNS, CDR2 SASEGT. V lost 4 bases and J lost 6, with 13 bases in between. This CDR3 spans 15 amino acids.

V and J are TRBV7-2 and TRBJ2-2; a weak D match, TRBD1 (5 bases). Trimming took 4 bases from V and 5 from J, leaving 17 bases between them. This CDR3 is 16 amino acids long. In germline, CDR1 is SGHTA, CDR2 FQGNSA. This CDR3 is CASSSQAQGWTGELFF. The CDR3 coding sequence is TGTGCCAGCAGCTCACAGGCACAAGGGTGGACCGGGGAGCTGTTTTTT.

The chain links TRBV7-8 to TRBJ1-2; the D gene is possibly TRBD1 (6 bases). The CDR3 is 17 residues long. V lost 5 bases and J lost 4, with 23 bases in between. Germline V lookup: CDR1 SGHVS, CDR2 FQNEAQ. CDR3 amino acids: CASSISRGSGATYGYTF. CDR3 coding DNA: TGTGCCAGCAGCATCAGTAGGGGATCGGGGGCGACCTATGGCTACACCTTC.

This clone was recorded once. This chain links TRBV11-2 with TRBJ2-1, with 11 bases identical to TRBD2. Looked up from germline, CDR1 is SGHAT and CDR2 is FQNNGV. The CDR3 has 15 residues. V shed 4 bases and J 4 bases; nucleotides not matched to a gene: 3. CDR3 DNA: TGTGCCAGCAGCTACGGGACTAGCGGATACAATGAGCAGTTCTTC. Its translation: CASSYGTSGYNEQFF. The full variable domain, in which reference TRBV11-2 and TRBJ2-1 provide the parts outside the CDR3, is EAGVAQSPRYKIIEKRQSVAFWCNPISGHATLYWYQQILGQGPKLLIQFQNNGVVDDSQLPKDRFSAERLKGVDSTLKIQPAKLEDSAVYLCASSYGTSGYNEQFFGPGTRLTVL.

The chain joins TRBV9 to TRBJ1-2, with D possibly TRBD1 on 5 matching bases. Trimming took off 4 bases at V and 6 bases at J, with 22 bases between the two ends. CDR1 is SGDLS and CDR2 is YYNGEE in the germline V gene. The CDR3 is 16 amino acids. The CDR3 sequence is CASSPGGWVEANGYTF. Written as DNA, the CDR3 is TGTGCCAGCAGCCCGGGGGGTTGGGTTGAGGCTAATGGCTACACCTTC.